This T cell receptor (beta chain) originates from a study of blood T cell repertoires in COVID-19. Study-wide context: COVID-19 samples, acute and convalescent, were from the United States, Italy and Spain.

Repertoires were generated with immunoSEQ multiplex PCR, while TCRdb's copy carries only in-frame clones and drops some. The sample yields around 450,000 clones, 75% to 90% seen once. The CDR3 contains 15 residues. Unmatched junction bases numbered 3, after V lost 6 bases and J lost 2 bases. CDR1 is SNHLY, CDR2 FYNNEI, per germline. The receptor comes from a woman aged 18-30 years who had recovered from COVID-19. The sequenced sample was PBMCs or T cells enriched from blood (not recorded which). The chain is built from TRBV2 and TRBJ2-1, with TRBD2 identical over 11 bases. In DNA form, the CDR3 reads TGTGCCAGCAGCCAGACTAGCGGGGCCTACAATGAGCAGTTCTTC. It yields the protein CASSQTSGAYNEQFF.